This TCR beta chain stems from a study of T cell responses to AZD1222 COVID-19 vaccine. Study findings and constraints: The study found Spike-specific TCR breadth and depth rose after two AZD1222 doses. There were mostly white British donors and more females than males, and clonal diversity was possibly underestimated.

Profiling relied on immunoSEQ multiplex PCR, and the TCRdb table lists in-frame clones only, not all of them. The sample lists fewer than 85,000 clones; 89% were seen once. V shed 5 bases, J shed 6 bases, and the junction held 8 bases outside the gene matches. This CDR3 has 15 residues. Germline CDR1 is MNHNY and CDR2 is SVGAGI (reference sequence). About this clone itself: Its specificity is not known.

The TCR comes from an adult who received the AZD1222 COVID-19 vaccine. This rearrangement joins TRBV6-6 to TRBJ2-1; 9 bases match TRBD2. Source: peripheral blood, taken 28 days after the second AZD1222 dose. This CDR3 reads CASSPGTSRFNEQFF. The CDR3 DNA sequence: TGTGCCAGCAGTCCCGGGACTAGCAGGTTCAATGAGCAGTTCTTC.